This passage covers 11 T cell receptor beta chains from one sample sequenced in a study of T cell repertoires in cytomegalovirus infection. From the reads, TCRdb called clonotypes with MiXCR, one entry per CDR3 protein. The data show hundreds of thousands of distinct CDR3 sequences, with roughly 31% seen just once and roughly 13% held by the top ten. The sequenced sample was PBMCs. Receptors originate from a human donor in good health (CMV status not recorded). Some clones in this sample may be carry-over from other donors' samples.

The chain joins TRBV5-4 to TRBJ2-3, with 11 bases fitting TRBD2. CDR1 SGHNT and CDR2 YYREEE come from the germline V gene (reference sequence). The CDR3 length is 18 residues. V lost 4 bases and J lost 3; bases outside the gene matches: 13. The CDR3: CASSPSPRLAGLTDTQYF. The CDR3 coding sequence is TGTGCCAGCAGCCCGTCCCCCCGACTAGCGGGGTTAACAGATACGCAGTATTTT.

This chain links TRBV7-6 with TRBJ2-2; D is perhaps TRBD1 (6 bases). CDR1 is SGHVS, CDR2 FNYEAQ, per germline. V lost 1 base, J lost 6 bases, and 9 bases lay in between. The CDR3 runs to 14 residues. The CDR3, as DNA: TGTGCCAGCAGCTTAGTGCCAGGGGCCGGGGAGCTGTTTTTT. This sequence encodes CASSLVPGAGELFF.

The chain carries TRBV15 and TRBJ2-3; either TRBD1 or TRBD2 may supply D (5 bases each). This CDR3 region has 16 residues. Trimming stripped 3 bases from V and 2 bases from J, with 15 bases between. CDR1 and CDR2 from the germline V gene are LNHNV and YYDKDF (reference sequence). CDR3 nucleotides: TGTGCCACCAGCAGCGTGCCGGGACCACACACAGATACGCAGTATTTT. Encoded protein: CATSSVPGPHTDTQYF.

At least ten counts were recorded for this clonotype. V usage is TRBV20-1 and J usage is TRBJ2-3; 10 positions agree with TRBD2. Trimming cost V 0 bases and J 5 bases; bases outside gene matches: 11. Germline CDR1 is DFQATT and CDR2 is SNEGSKA (reference sequence). The CDR3 loop spans 17 amino acids. CDR3 amino acids: CSAREDSSGGPIDTQYF. CDR3 coding DNA: TGCAGTGCTAGAGAGGATAGTAGCGGGGGGCCAATAGATACGCAGTATTTT.

As for this clonotype: The final CDR3 position lacks the conserved phenylalanine or tryptophan, pointing to a likely read error. The V and J genes are TRBV27 and TRBJ1-2, with D possibly being TRBD1 (6 bases). Trimming cost V 4 bases and J 2 bases, with 11 bases left between them. CDR1 MNHEY and CDR2 SMNVEV come from the germline V gene (reference sequence). This CDR3 contains 14 residues. CDR3 DNA: TGTGCCAGCAGTTCCGTAGGACAGAACTATGGCTACACCTTA. Translation gives CASSSVGQNYGYTL.

At least ten counts were recorded for this clonotype. V usage is TRBV7-8 and J usage is TRBJ2-1, with D maybe TRBD1 (6 bases). Germline assignment: CDR1 SGHVS and CDR2 FQNEAQ. The CDR3 loop spans 14 amino acids. V was cut by 4 bases and J by 5 bases, with 12 bases left in between. As DNA, the CDR3 is TGTGCCAGCAGCTCCGAGACAGGAAACAATGAGCAGTTCTTC. As protein: CASSSETGNNEQFF.

V usage is TRBV6-2 or TRBV6-3 and J usage is TRBJ2-7; 7 nucleotides align to TRBD1. Germline-derived CDR1 and CDR2 are MNHEY and SVGEGT. The V gene end was trimmed by 7 bases and the J gene end by 0 bases; junction bases not matched to a gene: 9. The CDR3 length is 15 residues. The CDR3 sequence: CASKVQGTSSYEQYF. The DNA of the CDR3 is TGTGCCAGCAAAGTACAGGGGACATCCTCCTACGAGCAGTACTTC.

This clonotype was detected a few times. The chain couples TRBV19 to TRBJ2-1, with D perhaps matching TRBD2 (7 bases). Germline V gene lookup returns CDR1 LNHDA and CDR2 SQIVND (reference sequence). The CDR3 sequence is 13 residues long. V was pared by 8 bases and J by 6 bases, with 14 bases between. For the CDR3, the DNA is TGTGCCAGTTCCGGGGGGCCGGGCAATGAGCAGTTCTTC. It specifies CASSGGPGNEQFF.

In this sample, this clonotype turned up a few times. The chain recombines TRBV6-1 with TRBJ2-3; 12 bases fit TRBD2. Trimming at V came to 7 bases and at J to 0 bases, leaving 5 bases not matched to a gene. Germline CDR1 is MNHNS and CDR2 is SASEGT. The CDR3 loop spans 16 amino acids. CDR3 in amino acids: CASNRLAGDSTDTQYF. In nucleotides, the CDR3 is TGTGCCAGCAATCGACTAGCGGGGGATAGCACAGATACGCAGTATTTT.

The CDR3 is CATSNGRGQGSYEQYF. CDR3 sequence (DNA): TGTGCCACCAGCAACGGAAGAGGACAGGGATCCTACGAGCAGTACTTC. V and J are TRBV15 and TRBJ2-7, with 8 nucleotides matching TRBD1. CDR3 length equals 16 residues. Germline trimming cut 4 bases from V and 1 base from J; bases unmatched to any gene: 9. The germline V gene encodes CDR1 LNHNV and CDR2 YYDKDF (reference sequence).

In its sample, this clonotype was seen many times. V usage is TRBV7-6 and J usage is TRBJ2-3; a weak D match, TRBD2 (6 bases). The V and J ends lost 1 base and 2 bases respectively, with 16 bases between them. This CDR3 contains 17 residues. Germline CDR1 reads SGHVS; CDR2 reads FNYEAQ. The CDR3 DNA is TGTGCCAGCAGCTTAGGCTCGGTTAGCGGTTTCACAGATACGCAGTATTTT. Protein sequence: CASSLGSVSGFTDTQYF.